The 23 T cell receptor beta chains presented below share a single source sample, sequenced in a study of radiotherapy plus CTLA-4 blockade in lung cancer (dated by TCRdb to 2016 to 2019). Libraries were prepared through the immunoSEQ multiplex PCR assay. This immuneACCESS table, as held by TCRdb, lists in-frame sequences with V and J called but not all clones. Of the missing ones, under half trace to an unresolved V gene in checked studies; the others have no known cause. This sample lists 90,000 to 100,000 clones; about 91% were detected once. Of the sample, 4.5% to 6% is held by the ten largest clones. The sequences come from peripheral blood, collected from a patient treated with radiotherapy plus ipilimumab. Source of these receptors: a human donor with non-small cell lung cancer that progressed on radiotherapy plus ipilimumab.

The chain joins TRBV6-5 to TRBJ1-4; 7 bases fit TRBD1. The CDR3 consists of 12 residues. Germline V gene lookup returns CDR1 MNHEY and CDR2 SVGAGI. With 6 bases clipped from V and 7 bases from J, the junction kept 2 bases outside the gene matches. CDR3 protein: CASRDRAEKLFF. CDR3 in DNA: TGTGCCAGCAGAGACAGGGCTGAAAAACTGTTTTTT.

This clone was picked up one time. CDR3 coding DNA: TGTGCCAGCAGTGAAGCGATGAGGCGGGGCGGGGCAGATACGCAGTATTTT. As protein: CASSEAMRRGGADTQYF. The rearrangement uses TRBV2 and TRBJ2-3, with D tentatively TRBD2 (6 bases). The CDR3 is 17 residues long. Trimming removed 0 bases at V and 4 bases at J, with 17 bases between. Germline lookup yields CDR1 SNHLY and CDR2 FYNNEI.

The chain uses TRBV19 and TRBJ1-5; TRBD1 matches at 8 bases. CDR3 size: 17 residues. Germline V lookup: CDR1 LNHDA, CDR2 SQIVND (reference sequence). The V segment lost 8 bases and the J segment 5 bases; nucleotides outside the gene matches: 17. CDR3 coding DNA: TGTGCCAGTGATGGACAGGGTCTGTTTATCGCACATCAGCCCCAGCATTTT. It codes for CASDGQGLFIAHQPQHF.

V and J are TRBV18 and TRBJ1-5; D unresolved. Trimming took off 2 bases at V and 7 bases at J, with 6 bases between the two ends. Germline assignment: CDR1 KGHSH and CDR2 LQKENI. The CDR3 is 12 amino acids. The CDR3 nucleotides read TGTGCCAGCTCACCAGAAGGACAGCCCCAGCATTTT. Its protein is CASSPEGQPQHF.

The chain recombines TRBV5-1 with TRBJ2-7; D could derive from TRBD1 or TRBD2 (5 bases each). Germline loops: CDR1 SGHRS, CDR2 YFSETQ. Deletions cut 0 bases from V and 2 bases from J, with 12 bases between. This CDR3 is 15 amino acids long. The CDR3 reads CASSLGVWGPYEQYF. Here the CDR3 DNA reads TGCGCCAGCAGCTTGGGAGTATGGGGACCCTACGAGCAGTACTTC. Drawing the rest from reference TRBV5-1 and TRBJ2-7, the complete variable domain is KAGVTQTPRYLIKTRGQQVTLSCSPISGHRSVSWYQQTPGQGLQFLFEYFSETQRNKGNFPGRFSGRQFSNSRSEMNVSTLELGDSALYLCASSLGVWGPYEQYFGPGTRLTVT.

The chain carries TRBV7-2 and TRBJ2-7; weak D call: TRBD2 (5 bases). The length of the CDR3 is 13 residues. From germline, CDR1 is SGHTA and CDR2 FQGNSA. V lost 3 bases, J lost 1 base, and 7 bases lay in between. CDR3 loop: CASSFGGSYEQYF. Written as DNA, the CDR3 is TGTGCCAGCAGCTTCGGCGGGTCCTACGAGCAGTACTTC.

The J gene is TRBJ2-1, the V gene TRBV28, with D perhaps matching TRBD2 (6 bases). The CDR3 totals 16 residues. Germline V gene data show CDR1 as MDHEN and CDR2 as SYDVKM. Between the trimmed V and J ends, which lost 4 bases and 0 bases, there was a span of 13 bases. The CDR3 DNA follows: TGTGCCAGCAGTTCTCGAGCGGGTAGCTCCTACAATGAGCAGTTCTTC. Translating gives CASSSRAGSSYNEQFF.

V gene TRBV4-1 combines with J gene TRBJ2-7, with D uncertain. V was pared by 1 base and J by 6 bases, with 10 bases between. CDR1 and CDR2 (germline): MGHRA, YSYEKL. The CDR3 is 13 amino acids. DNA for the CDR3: TGCGCCAGCAGCCAAGGTAATCTTGTCGAGCAGTACTTC. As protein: CASSQGNLVEQYF.

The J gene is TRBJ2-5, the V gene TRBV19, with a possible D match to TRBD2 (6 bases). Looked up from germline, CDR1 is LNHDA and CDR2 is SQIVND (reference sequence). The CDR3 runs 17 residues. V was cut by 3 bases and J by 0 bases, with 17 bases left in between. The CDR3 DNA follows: TGTGCCAGTAGTATTTCGAAATTCGGACTAAACCAAGAGACCCAGTACTTC. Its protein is CASSISKFGLNQETQYF.

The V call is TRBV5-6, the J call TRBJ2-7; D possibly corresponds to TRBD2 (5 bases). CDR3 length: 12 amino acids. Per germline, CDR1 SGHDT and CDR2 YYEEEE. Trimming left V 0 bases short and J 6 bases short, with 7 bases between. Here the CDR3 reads CASSLVRGEQYF. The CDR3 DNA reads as TGTGCCAGCAGCTTGGTACGGGGCGAGCAGTACTTC.

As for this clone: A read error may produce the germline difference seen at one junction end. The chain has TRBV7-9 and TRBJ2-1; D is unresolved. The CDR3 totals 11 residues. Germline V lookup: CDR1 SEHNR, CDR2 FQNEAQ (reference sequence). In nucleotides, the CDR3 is TGTGCCAGCAGCTTCGGCCGGGTTATGGTCTTC. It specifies CASSFGRVMVF. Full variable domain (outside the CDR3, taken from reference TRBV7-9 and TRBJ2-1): DTGVSQNPRHKITKRGQNVTFRCDPISEHNRLYWYRQTLGQGPEFLTYFQNEAQLEKSRLLSDRFSAERPKGSFSTLEIQRTEQGDSAMYLCASSFGRVMVFGPGTRLTVL.

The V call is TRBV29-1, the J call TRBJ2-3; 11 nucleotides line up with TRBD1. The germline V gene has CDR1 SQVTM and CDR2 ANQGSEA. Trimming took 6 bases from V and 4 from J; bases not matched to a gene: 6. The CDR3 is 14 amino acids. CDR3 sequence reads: CSVADRGQADTQYF. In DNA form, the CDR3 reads TGCAGCGTGGCGGACAGGGGGCAGGCAGATACGCAGTATTTT.

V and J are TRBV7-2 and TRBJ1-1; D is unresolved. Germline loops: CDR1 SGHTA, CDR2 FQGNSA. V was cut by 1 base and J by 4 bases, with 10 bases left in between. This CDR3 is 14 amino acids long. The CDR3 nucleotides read TGTGCCAGCAGCTTAGTGGGAACCCTCACTGAAGCTTTCTTT. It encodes CASSLVGTLTEAFF.

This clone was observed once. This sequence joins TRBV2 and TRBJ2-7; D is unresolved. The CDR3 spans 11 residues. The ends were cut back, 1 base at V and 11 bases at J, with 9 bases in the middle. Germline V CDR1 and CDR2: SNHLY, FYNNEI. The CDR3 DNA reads TGTGCCAGCAGTGAAGTAACTATGGAGTACTTC. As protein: CASSEVTMEYF. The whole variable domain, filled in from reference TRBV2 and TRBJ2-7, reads EPEVTQTPSHQVTQMGQEVILRCVPISNHLYFYWYRQILGQKVEFLVSFYNNEISEKSEIFDDQFSVERPDGSNFTLKIRSTKLEDSAMYFCASSEVTMEYFGPGTRLTVT.

The CDR3 nucleotides are TGCGCCAGCAGTGCCCTAAGGTCCTACGAGCAGTACTTC. As protein: CASSALRSYEQYF. The chain carries TRBV10-1 and TRBJ2-7; D is uncertain. The V and J ends lost 4 bases and 1 base respectively, with 8 bases between them. The CDR3 covers 13 residues. In germline, CDR1 is WNHNN, CDR2 SYGVQD (reference sequence).

CDR3 region: CASSPVLSILADSSYNEQFF. The CDR3 bases are TGTGCCAGCTCCCCCGTTTTGTCGATCCTTGCTGACAGCTCCTACAATGAGCAGTTCTTC. The chain uses TRBV18 and TRBJ2-1; D is perhaps TRBD1 (5 bases). Germline CDR1 KGHSH, CDR2 LQKENI. Between the trimmed V and J ends, which lost 6 bases and 0 bases, there was a span of 27 bases. The length of the CDR3 is 20 residues.

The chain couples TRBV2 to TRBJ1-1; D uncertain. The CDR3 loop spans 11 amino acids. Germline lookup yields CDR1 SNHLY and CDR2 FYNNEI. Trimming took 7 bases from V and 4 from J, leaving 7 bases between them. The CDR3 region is CASTTGTEAFF. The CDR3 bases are TGTGCCAGCACAACGGGCACTGAAGCTTTCTTT.

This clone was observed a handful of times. CDR3 amino acids: CAIQRGLVTEQFF. The CDR3, as DNA: TGTGCCATCCAACGGGGACTAGTAACTGAGCAGTTCTTC. The rearrangement links TRBV15 to TRBJ2-1; TRBD2 matches at 8 bases. Germline loops: CDR1 LNHNV, CDR2 YYDKDF (reference sequence). J was trimmed by 9 bases and V by 10 bases; bases with no gene match: 11. This CDR3 is 13 amino acids long. The entire variable domain, with the rest obtained from reference TRBV15 and TRBJ2-1, is as follows: DAMVIQNPRYQVTQFGKPVTLSCSQTLNHNVMYWYQQKSSQAPKLLFHYYDKDFNNEADTPDNFQSRRPNTSFCFLDIRSPGLGDTAMYLCAIQRGLVTEQFFGPGTRLTVL.

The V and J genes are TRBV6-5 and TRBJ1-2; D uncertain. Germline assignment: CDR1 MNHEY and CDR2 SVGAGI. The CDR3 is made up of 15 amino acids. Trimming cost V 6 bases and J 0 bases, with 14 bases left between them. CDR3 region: CASRSITYTNYGYTF. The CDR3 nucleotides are TGTGCCAGCAGATCCATCACATATACTAACTATGGCTACACCTTC.

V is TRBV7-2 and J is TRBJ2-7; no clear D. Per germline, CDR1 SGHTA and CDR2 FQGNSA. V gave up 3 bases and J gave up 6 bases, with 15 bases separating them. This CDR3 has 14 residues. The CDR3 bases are TGTGCCAGCAGCTTCCCTCGGGTACTGGCCGAGCAGTACTTC. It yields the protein CASSFPRVLAEQYF.

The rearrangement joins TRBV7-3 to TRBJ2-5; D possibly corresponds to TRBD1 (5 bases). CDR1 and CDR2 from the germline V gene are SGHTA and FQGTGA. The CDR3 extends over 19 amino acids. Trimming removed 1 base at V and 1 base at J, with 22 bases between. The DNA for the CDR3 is TGTGCCAGCAGCTTAATGGCAGGCAGGGTTCCCACATTCCAAGAGACCCAGTACTTC. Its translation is CASSLMAGRVPTFQETQYF.

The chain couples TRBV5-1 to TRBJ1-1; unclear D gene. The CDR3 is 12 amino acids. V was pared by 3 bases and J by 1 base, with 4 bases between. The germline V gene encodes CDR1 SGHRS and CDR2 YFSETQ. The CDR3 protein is CASSSRNTEAFF. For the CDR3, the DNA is TGCGCCAGCAGCTCACGGAACACTGAAGCTTTCTTT.

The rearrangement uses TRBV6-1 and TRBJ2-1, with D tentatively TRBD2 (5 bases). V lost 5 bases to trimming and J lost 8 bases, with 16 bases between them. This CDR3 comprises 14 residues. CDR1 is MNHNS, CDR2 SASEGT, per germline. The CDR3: CASSTDHGSDEQFF. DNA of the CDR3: TGTGCCAGCAGTACAGACCATGGGAGCGATGAGCAGTTCTTC.